Sequencing of this T cell receptor (beta chain) was carried out in a study of cytomegalovirus exposure and HLA in healthy donors. Study details: The approximately 690 first-cohort repertoires and the 95 to 150 validation repertoires shared the same platform, a later analysis reported. General study findings and limits: Published work reported that the classifier diagnosed cytomegalovirus status with high specificity and sensitivity. Despite most TCR sequences being rare, some public TCRs occurred in many donors.

With respect to this clone: Its antigen is undetermined.

The CDR3 consists of 15 residues. Germline-derived CDR1 and CDR2 are MDHEN and SYDVKM. Trimming took 7 bases from V and 9 from J, leaving 22 bases between them. Sequenced by immunoSEQ multiplex PCR; TCRdb stores in-frame clones only, minus some. Seen here are about 73,000 clones, about 95% observed once, and the top ten hold approximately 3.4%. The clonotype originates from a man aged 18 to 30 in good health and CMV-seronegative. This chain links TRBV28 with TRBJ1-5; a possible D gene is TRBD1 (6 bases). Sequencing was done on a sample of PBMCs. The CDR3 reads CASNAFGGLTGPQHF. In nucleotides, the CDR3 is TGTGCCAGCAACGCTTTCGGGGGGCTAACTGGGCCCCAGCATTTT.